This T cell receptor beta chain was recorded in a study of regulatory T cells in long-lasting Graves disease. Libraries of TCR beta came from iRepertoire HTBI primers plus Arm-PCR of CDR3 regions. TCRdb re-called the multiplex PCR reads with MiXCR, one entry per CDR3 protein. The data contain roughly 260,000 distinct CDR3 sequences, around 19% of them singletons. V lost 7 bases to trimming and J lost 0 bases, with 10 bases between them. The CDR3 runs 14 residues. Time point here: newly diagnosed GD, antithyroid drugs for less than 3 months. PBMC RNA was the source of the TCR library. American Thyroid Association guidelines defined how Graves' disease was diagnosed. Overall study results and limits: The number of shared public clonotypes was higher in persistent patients (about 3,000) than new patients (more than 850). There was favoring of TRBV28, TRBJ1-2 and TRBJ2-5 in persistent disease.

This clonotype was counted at least ten times. The antigen remains unidentified. These data were also filed under a second study, of T cells in Graves' hyperthyroidism and ophthalmopathy. That study reports: Most clonotypes expanded in thyroid above 0.001 were likewise present in blood.

The chain joins TRBV12-3 or TRBV12-4 to TRBJ1-5; D is undetermined. The sequence was collected from a woman in her 30s with Graves disease. The material sequenced was peripheral blood mononuclear cells (PBMCs), taken at new diagnosis, from a patient treated with antithyroid drugs. The CDR3 DNA sequence: TGTGCCAGCACCCCAGAGTATAGCAATCAGCCCCAGCATTTT. This translates into CASTPEYSNQPQHF.